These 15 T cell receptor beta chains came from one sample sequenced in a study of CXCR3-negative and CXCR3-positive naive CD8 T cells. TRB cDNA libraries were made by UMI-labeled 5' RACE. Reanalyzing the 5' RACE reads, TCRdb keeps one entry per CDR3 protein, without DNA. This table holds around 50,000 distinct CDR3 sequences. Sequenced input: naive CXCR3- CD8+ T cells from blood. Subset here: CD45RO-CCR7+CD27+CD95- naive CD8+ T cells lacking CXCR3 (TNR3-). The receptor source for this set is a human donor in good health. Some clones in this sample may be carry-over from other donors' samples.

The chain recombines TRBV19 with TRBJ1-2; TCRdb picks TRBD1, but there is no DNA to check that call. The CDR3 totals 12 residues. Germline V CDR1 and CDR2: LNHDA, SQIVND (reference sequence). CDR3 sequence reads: CASTDDRSGYTF.

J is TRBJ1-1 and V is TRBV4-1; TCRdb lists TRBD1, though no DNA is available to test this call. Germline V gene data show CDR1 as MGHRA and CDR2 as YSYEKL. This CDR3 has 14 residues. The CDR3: CASSHGQMNTEAFF.

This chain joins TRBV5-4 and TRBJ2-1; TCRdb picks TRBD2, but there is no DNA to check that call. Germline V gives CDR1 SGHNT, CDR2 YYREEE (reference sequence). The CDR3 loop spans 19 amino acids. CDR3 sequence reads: CASSVTGTSGRSSYNEQFF.

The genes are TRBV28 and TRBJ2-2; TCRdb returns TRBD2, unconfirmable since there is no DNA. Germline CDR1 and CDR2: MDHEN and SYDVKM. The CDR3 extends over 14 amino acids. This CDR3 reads CASSYTSASGELFF.

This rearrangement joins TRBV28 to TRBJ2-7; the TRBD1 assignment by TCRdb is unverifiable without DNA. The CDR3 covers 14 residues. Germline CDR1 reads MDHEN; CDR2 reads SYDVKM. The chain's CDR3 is CASSSGRRSYEQYF.

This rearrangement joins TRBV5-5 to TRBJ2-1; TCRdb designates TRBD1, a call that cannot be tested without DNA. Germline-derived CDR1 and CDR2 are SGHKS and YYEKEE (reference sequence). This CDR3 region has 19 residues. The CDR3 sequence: CASSLRPQGPKDTHNEQFF.

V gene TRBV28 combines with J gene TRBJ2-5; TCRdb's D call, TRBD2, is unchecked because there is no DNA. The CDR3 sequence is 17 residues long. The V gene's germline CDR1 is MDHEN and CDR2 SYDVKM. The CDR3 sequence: CASSLESSSVYQETQYF.

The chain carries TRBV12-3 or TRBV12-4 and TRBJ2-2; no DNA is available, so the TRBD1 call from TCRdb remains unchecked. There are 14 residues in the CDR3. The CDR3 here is CASSAGGNTGELFF.

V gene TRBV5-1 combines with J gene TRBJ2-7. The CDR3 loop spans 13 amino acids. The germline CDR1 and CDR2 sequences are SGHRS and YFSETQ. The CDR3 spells CASSLQNSYEQYF.

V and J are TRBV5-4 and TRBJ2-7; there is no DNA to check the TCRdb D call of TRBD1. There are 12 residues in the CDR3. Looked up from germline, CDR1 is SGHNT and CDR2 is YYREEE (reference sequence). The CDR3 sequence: CASSLMQGEQYF.

The CDR3 sequence is CASSTGNGNEQFF. The rearrangement joins TRBV28 to TRBJ2-1; TCRdb names TRBD1, which stays unverified in the absence of DNA. This CDR3 spans 13 amino acids. From germline, CDR1 is MDHEN and CDR2 SYDVKM.

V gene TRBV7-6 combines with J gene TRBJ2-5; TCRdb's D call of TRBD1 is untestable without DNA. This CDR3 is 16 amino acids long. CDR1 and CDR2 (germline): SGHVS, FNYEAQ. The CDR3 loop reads CASSFSGTGGAETQYF. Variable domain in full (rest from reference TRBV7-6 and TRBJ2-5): GAGVSQSPRYKVTKRGQDVALRCDPISGHVSLYWYRQALGQGPEFLTYFNYEAQQDKSGLPNDRFSAERPEGSISTLTIQRTEQRDSAMYRCASSFSGTGGAETQYFGPGTRLLVL.

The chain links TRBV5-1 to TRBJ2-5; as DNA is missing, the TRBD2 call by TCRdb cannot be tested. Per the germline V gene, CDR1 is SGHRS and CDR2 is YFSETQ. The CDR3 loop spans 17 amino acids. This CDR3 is CASSSGLAGGPVETQYF.

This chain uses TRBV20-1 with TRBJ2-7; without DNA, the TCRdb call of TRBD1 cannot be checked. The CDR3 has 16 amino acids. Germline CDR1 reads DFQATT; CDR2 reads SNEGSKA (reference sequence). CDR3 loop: CSARDLRGESLYEQYF.

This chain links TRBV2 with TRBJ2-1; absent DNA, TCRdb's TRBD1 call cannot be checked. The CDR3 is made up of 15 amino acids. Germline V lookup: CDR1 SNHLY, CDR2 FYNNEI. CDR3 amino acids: CASMGVAGANNEQFF.